This TCR beta chain was retrieved from a study of blood T cell repertoires in COVID-19. This table comes from immunoSEQ multiplex PCR, and its TCRdb copy is limited to in-frame clones, with some not included. In the table there are hundreds of thousands of clones, around 90% of which are singletons. CDR1 is LGHNA and CDR2 is YSLEER in the germline V gene. The CDR3 covers 16 residues. The V and J ends lost 2 bases and 4 bases, in that order; junction bases with no gene match: 7. Sequencing used peripheral blood. The rearrangement uses TRBV4-3 and TRBJ2-1; 8 bases align to TRBD2. This receptor was identified in a young man with active or convalescent COVID-19. The CDR3 DNA follows: TGCGCCAGCAGCCAATCCCGGGGGGGTGATTACAATGAGCAGTTCTTC. Encoded protein: CASSQSRGGDYNEQFF.